Following are 8 T cell receptor beta chains from one sample sequenced in a study of cytomegalovirus exposure and HLA in healthy donors. Researchers ran the PCR with 60 Vbeta and 13 Jbeta primers. Produced via immunoSEQ multiplex PCR; TCRdb's table is partial and in-frame only. Among tens of thousands of clones, roughly 80% were seen once, and the ten largest hold about 2.5%. The sequenced sample was PBMCs. The receptors originated from a woman aged 40 to 50 in good health and CMV-seropositive.

The rearrangement joins TRBV5-1 to TRBJ2-3; TRBD2 agrees at 8 bases. The CDR3 is made up of 15 amino acids. The germline V gene encodes CDR1 SGHRS and CDR2 YFSETQ. Trimming cost V 6 bases and J 0 bases; bases outside gene matches: 6. The CDR3 DNA reads as TGCGCCAGCACCGTGGAGCGGGGGAGCACAGATACGCAGTATTTT. The encoded protein is CASTVERGSTDTQYF.

Within the sample, this clone is medium-sized. The chain carries TRBV6-1 and TRBJ2-3; 10 bases are a match to TRBD2. This CDR3 is 18 amino acids long. Trimming at V came to 4 bases and at J to 1 base, leaving 11 bases not matched to a gene. Per the germline V gene, CDR1 is MNHNS and CDR2 is SASEGT. CDR3 protein: CASSAVGAGGRGTDTQYF. CDR3 nucleotides: TGTGCCAGCAGTGCCGTTGGAGCGGGGGGGCGGGGCACAGATACGCAGTATTTT.

CDR3 amino acids: CASTTISGELFF. CDR3 coding DNA: TGTGCCAGCACCACAATCTCCGGGGAGCTGTTTTTT. The chain is built from TRBV9 and TRBJ2-2; D uncertain. There are 12 residues in the CDR3. The germline gives CDR1 SGDLS, CDR2 YYNGEE. Trimming stripped 6 bases from V and 6 bases from J, with 9 bases between.

The V call is TRBV5-4, the J call TRBJ2-1; TRBD2 aligns across 8 bases. Germline values: CDR1 SGHNT, CDR2 YYREEE (reference sequence). The J segment lost 7 bases and the V segment lost 4 bases, leaving 10 bases of the junction unmatched. The CDR3 runs 15 residues. The CDR3 nucleotides read TGTGCCAGCAGCCAACGAGCGGGGGTGATGAATGAGCAGTTCTTC. Its translation: CASSQRAGVMNEQFF.

The V and J genes are TRBV29-1 and TRBJ1-4; D uncertain. Trimming stripped 7 bases from V and 5 bases from J, with 17 bases between. The germline V gene has CDR1 SQVTM and CDR2 ANQGSEA. The CDR3 length is 14 residues. CDR3 sequence: CSAGDGGRNEKLFF. DNA for the CDR3: TGCAGCGCCGGGGATGGCGGGCGAAATGAAAAACTGTTTTTT.

The J gene is TRBJ2-1, the V gene TRBV7-2; D unclear. In germline, CDR1 is SGHTA, CDR2 FQGNSA. This CDR3 comprises 13 residues. The germline V and J ends were trimmed by 2 bases and 10 bases, with 12 bases remaining between them. CDR3 in amino acids: CASSLTAWAEQFF. In nucleotides, the CDR3 is TGTGCCAGCAGCTTAACAGCATGGGCGGAGCAGTTCTTC.

The chain links TRBV7-8 to TRBJ1-2; D may be TRBD1 (6 bases). Germline V lookup: CDR1 SGHVS, CDR2 FQNEAQ. The CDR3 contains 13 residues. V lost 5 bases and J lost 6, with 13 bases in between. The chain's CDR3 is CASSEQGYDGYTF. CDR3 nucleotides: TGTGCCAGCAGCGAACAGGGCTATGATGGCTACACCTTC.

The chain employs TRBV11-2 and TRBJ1-2, with D unresolved. This CDR3 contains 15 residues. The germline V and J ends were trimmed by 1 base and 8 bases, with 17 bases remaining between them. Germline CDR1 SGHAT, CDR2 FQNNGV. In nucleotides, the CDR3 is TGTGCCAGCAGCTTAGCGTCGACCTCAAGGGAGGGCTACACCTTC. Its protein product is CASSLASTSREGYTF.